This record looks at one TCR beta chain sequence and its context. The antigen remains undetermined. The sample originates from a study of post-analysis software for immune sequencing data. The CDR3 covers 14 residues. Trimming took 2 bases from V and 5 from J, leaving 13 bases between them. The germline V gene encodes CDR1 SEHNR and CDR2 FQNEAQ (reference sequence). Unique molecular identifiers were built into the TCR beta cDNA libraries. TCRdb ran MiXCR on the PCR reads and lists one entry per CDR3 protein. This table holds around 200,000 distinct CDR3 sequences, 29% found once. Findings and limits, study-wide: Elevated frequency relative to controls characterized 4 or 5 TRBV segments in patients, TRBV5-6, TRBV5-1 and TRBV20-1 among them.

The sample consisted of blood. This chain joins TRBV7-9 and TRBJ2-7; D not certain. The sequence derives from a girl aged 2 to 17 with multiple sclerosis. CDR3 DNA: TGTGCCAGCAGCTTAAGTGCGACATCAGACGAGCAGTACTTC. It specifies CASSLSATSDEQYF.